The rows below give T cell receptor beta chains drawn from one sample of a study of blood T cell repertoires in COVID-19. The protocol was immunoSEQ multiplex PCR, while the TCRdb copy is restricted to in-frame clones and leaves out a portion. The table records 180,000 or so clones, approximately 90% of them present only once. The sequenced material came from peripheral blood. Receptors originate from a woman between 25 and 40 years old with active or convalescent COVID-19. Each CDR3 is given with its conserved first and last residue. The order of the fields is CDR3 DNA, CDR3 protein, J gene, clone size, V gene, D gene. A D gene is named only where the DNA matches it firmly. Expanded clones get a size class; other rows say once, few or many, or leave the size out.

DNA: TGTGCCAGCGGGTTGGATGGCGGGAGGGCGGTCTCCGAGCAGTACTTC; CDR3: CASGLDGGRAVSEQYF; J: TRBJ2-7; size: once; V: TRBV7-9; D: TRBD2
DNA: TGTGCCAGCAGCAGAGAAGTGGGGAGGGGTGGAAATAAGCAGTACTTC; CDR3: CASSREVGRGGNKQYF; J: TRBJ2-7; size: -; V: TRBV11-3; D: TRBD2
DNA: TGCAGTGCTAGTGGCCCCAGGGGCACTGAAGCTTTCTTT; CDR3: CSASGPRGTEAFF; J: TRBJ1-1; size: -; V: TRBV20-1; D: -
DNA: TGTGCCAGCAGCTCCTCCGCGGGAGCTCCCAGGGGCTACACCTTC; CDR3: CASSSSAGAPRGYTF; J: TRBJ1-2; size: -; V: TRBV5-6; D: -
DNA: TGTGCCAGTAGTATCTTGTCTGGGGCGCCCCAAGAGACCCAGTACTTC; CDR3: CASSILSGAPQETQYF; J: TRBJ2-5; size: -; V: TRBV19; D: -
DNA: TGCGCCAGCAGTGACCCGCGGACAGGGGTTGGGGATACGCAGTATTTT; CDR3: CASSDPRTGVGDTQYF; J: TRBJ2-3; size: once; V: TRBV10-1; D: TRBD1
DNA: TGCGCCAGCAGCTCACCGGGACAAAACACCGGGGAGCTGTTTTTT; CDR3: CASSSPGQNTGELFF; J: TRBJ2-2; size: few; V: TRBV10-1; D: -
DNA: TGTGCCAGCAGCCAAGATCAGGCTAGCGGGGGACCCCGGCAGTTCTTC; CDR3: CASSQDQASGGPRQFF; J: TRBJ2-1; size: few; V: TRBV4-2; D: TRBD2
DNA: TGCAGCGTTCAGGCTAGCGGGGGGGAGACCCAGTACTTC; CDR3: CSVQASGGETQYF; J: TRBJ2-5; size: -; V: TRBV29-1; D: TRBD2
DNA: TGTGCCAGCAGCTCAGACAGGGCCTACGAGCAGTACTTC; CDR3: CASSSDRAYEQYF; J: TRBJ2-7; size: -; V: TRBV11-3; D: TRBD1
DNA: TGTGCCAGTAGTAAGGTGGGGGGGCTTGAGGGCTACACCTTC; CDR3: CASSKVGGLEGYTF; J: TRBJ1-2; size: -; V: TRBV19; D: -
DNA: TGTGCCAGCAGTCCTGCGCCCGCCTACGAGCAGTACTTC; CDR3: CASSPAPAYEQYF; J: TRBJ2-7; size: -; V: TRBV28; D: -
DNA: TGTGCCAGTAGTATAGGGGGACTAGCGGGGGCCCTCCCTAAAGAGACCCAGTACTTC; CDR3: CASSIGGLAGALPKETQYF; J: TRBJ2-5; size: -; V: TRBV19; D: TRBD2
DNA: TGTGCCAGCAGCCAGGGAGGTGGCTACACCTTC; CDR3: CASSQGGGYTF; J: TRBJ1-2; size: -; V: TRBV5-4; D: -
DNA: TGTGCCAGCAGTCCCGGATCGGCGGACACCATATATTTT; CDR3: CASSPGSADTIYF; J: TRBJ1-3; size: -; V: TRBV6-5; D: -
DNA: TGTGCCAGCAGCCAATTAACAGGGACGAACGGCACTGAAGCTTTCTTT; CDR3: CASSQLTGTNGTEAFF; J: TRBJ1-1; size: -; V: TRBV4-2; D: -
DNA: TGTGCCAGCAGCTTAGCTGGGGGGACTCAGCCCCAGCATTTT; CDR3: CASSLAGGTQPQHF; J: TRBJ1-5; size: -; V: TRBV11-2; D: -
DNA: TGTGCCAGCAATTCTCTCTTTCCGAACACTGAAGCTTTCTTT; CDR3: CASNSLFPNTEAFF; J: TRBJ1-1; size: -; V: TRBV2; D: -
DNA: TGTGCCAGCAGGTTGCGGCAGAACTATGGCTACACCTTC; CDR3: CASRLRQNYGYTF; J: TRBJ1-2; size: -; V: TRBV28; D: -
DNA: TGCGCCAGCAGTGAGTCTAGGGGGCCCCGGGGGCCCCAGCATTTT; CDR3: CASSESRGPRGPQHF; J: TRBJ1-5; size: few; V: TRBV10-1; D: TRBD1
DNA: TGTGCCAGCTCACCGTGGACAGGGGACAATGGCTACACCTTC; CDR3: CASSPWTGDNGYTF; J: TRBJ1-2; size: -; V: TRBV18; D: TRBD1
DNA: TGTGCCAGCAGCTATGGAACAGGGAACTATGGCTACACCTTC; CDR3: CASSYGTGNYGYTF; J: TRBJ1-2; size: -; V: TRBV7-9; D: -
DNA: TGTGCCACCAGTGATTTGTCGATCGGAACTACTCGCACAGATACGCAGTATTTT; CDR3: CATSDLSIGTTRTDTQYF; J: TRBJ2-3; size: -; V: TRBV24-1; D: -